The sequence of this T cell receptor beta chain was determined in a study of a mutant IDH1 vaccine in newly diagnosed glioma. About the research overall: Vaccine dosing followed radiotherapy by 4-6 weeks, or accompanied temozolomide cycles. Week 47 marked visit V13, whereas week 35 marked visit V12. Whole-study findings and limits: Across multiple MHC alleles, 93.3% of patients had vaccine-induced responses.

This CDR3 is 14 amino acids long. Looked up from germline, CDR1 is SGHNT and CDR2 is YYREEE (reference sequence). V lost 4 bases to trimming and J lost 10 bases, with 21 bases between them. Regarding time point: week 47, end of study. Mutant IDH1 20-mer peptide, at 300 ug, made up each vaccine dose, with topical imiquimod. By share, this clone counts as medium-sized (0.01 to 0.1%). Its specificity is unknown. Here immunoSEQ multiplex PCR was the method, and the copy in TCRdb shows in-frame clones only, minus some. The sample yields over 50,000 clones, approximately 76% seen once. This clonotype originated in a woman in her thirties or forties with glioma. Some clones in this sample may be carry-over from other donors' samples. The sample consisted of PBMCs, taken from a glioma patient whose treatment included an IDH1 peptide vaccine. The V gene is TRBV5-4, the J gene TRBJ2-7, with D possibly being TRBD2 (5 bases). The CDR3 is CASSVEGRDPKQYF. The DNA for the CDR3 is TGTGCCAGCAGCGTCGAGGGCCGAGACCCTAAACAGTACTTC. Full variable domain (remainder filled in from reference TRBV5-4 and TRBJ2-7): ETGVTQSPTHLIKTRGQQVTLRCSSQSGHNTVSWYQQALGQGPQFIFQYYREEENGRGNFPPRFSGLQFPNYSSELNVNALELDDSALYLCASSVEGRDPKQYFGPGTRLTVT.